This entry lists 8 T cell receptor beta chains sequenced from one sample in a study of prognosis after radiotherapy for stage I lung cancer. It was by two-round multiplex PCR that TCR beta CDR3 was amplified from genomic DNA. The first PCR round targeted every TRBV and TRBJ gene with specific primers. TCRdb re-called the multiplex PCR reads with MiXCR, one entry per CDR3 protein. In the table there are about 16,000 distinct CDR3 sequences, around 30% of which are singletons. Here the sequenced sample was PBMCs, taken before or after stereotactic body radiation therapy (not recorded which). These receptors were obtained from a donor aged 50 or older with non-small cell lung cancer.

This clonotype is judged medium-sized. The genes are TRBV19 and TRBJ2-7; 9 nucleotides match TRBD1. The CDR3 loop spans 14 amino acids. J lost 4 bases, V lost 5 bases, and 6 bases had no gene match. CDR1 is LNHDA, CDR2 SQIVND, per germline (reference sequence). The CDR3 protein is CASSPTGGWYEQYF. CDR3 coding DNA: TGTGCCAGTAGTCCTACAGGGGGCTGGTACGAGCAGTACTTC.

This clonotype was detected many times. The chain has TRBV10-3 and TRBJ2-5, with 11 bases that match TRBD1. The CDR3 extends over 17 amino acids. Trimming at V came to 4 bases and at J to 2 bases, leaving 9 bases not matched to a gene. Germline values: CDR1 ENHRY, CDR2 SYGVKD. The CDR3 protein is CAISGGQGGRKQETQYF. CDR3 DNA: TGTGCCATCAGTGGGGGACAGGGGGGACGAAAACAAGAGACCCAGTACTTC.

This clonotype was picked up many times. This chain uses TRBV7-9 with TRBJ1-4; 7 nucleotides line up with TRBD1. Germline V lookup: CDR1 SEHNR, CDR2 FQNEAQ (reference sequence). The CDR3 length is 15 residues. Trimming cost V 5 bases and J 4 bases; bases outside gene matches: 7. This CDR3 is CASSGTGDSNEKLFF. The CDR3 nucleotides read TGTGCCAGCAGCGGGACTGGGGACAGTAATGAAAAACTGTTTTTT.

This clonotype was found many times. The rearrangement joins TRBV28 to TRBJ1-4; no clear D. Trimming shortened V by 1 base and J by 8 bases, and 8 bases separated the two germline ends. CDR1 and CDR2 from the germline V gene are MDHEN and SYDVKM. The CDR3 has 13 amino acids. In DNA form, the CDR3 reads TGTGCCAGCAGTTTATTCTTAGGGGAAAAACTGTTTTTT. This sequence encodes CASSLFLGEKLFF.

This clonotype came up many times. A read error is possible here, since a much larger clone lies one base away. V is TRBV20-1 and J is TRBJ1-4; D might be TRBD1 (5 bases). V was pared by 0 bases and J by 7 bases, with 9 bases between. CDR3 size: 13 residues. CDR1 and CDR2 from the germline V gene are DFQATT and SNEGSKA (reference sequence). The CDR3 spells CSARDLGAEKLFF. The CDR3 DNA reads TGCAGTGCTAGAGATCTCGGGGCTGAAAAACTGTTTTTT.

This clonotype occurred many times. The chain uses TRBV19 and TRBJ1-5; 10 positions match TRBD1. Germline V gene sequence: CDR1 LNHDA, CDR2 SQIVND (reference sequence). This CDR3 has 15 residues. The trim removed 6 bases at V and 4 bases at J, leaving 6 bases unmatched. Here the CDR3 DNA reads TGTGCCAGTAGGGGACAGGGGTATTATAATCAGCCCCAGCATTTT. Its translation: CASRGQGYYNQPQHF.

Ten or more counts support this clonotype. J is TRBJ1-2 and V is TRBV20-1; D is unclear. Trimming removed 3 bases from V and 0 bases from J, with 8 bases in between. This CDR3 is built from 13 residues. Germline V CDR1 and CDR2: DFQATT, SNEGSKA (reference sequence). CDR3: CSARMNTNYGYTF. In nucleotides, the CDR3 is TGCAGTGCTAGGATGAATACTAACTATGGCTACACCTTC.

Concerning this clonotype: This likely traces to a read error, being one base from a far larger clone. The V and J genes are TRBV6-4 and TRBJ2-7; 11 bases are a match to TRBD1. CDR1 and CDR2 (germline): MRHNA, SNTAGT. The ends lost 9 bases at V and 4 bases at J; junction bases unmatched: 11. The CDR3 has 15 residues. The CDR3 nucleotides read TGTGCCAGAAGTTACATAGGGACAGGGGGTTACGAGCAGTACTTC. As protein: CARSYIGTGGYEQYF.